The clone carrying this T cell receptor beta chain was observed once. What it recognizes is unknown. Germline V gene sequence: CDR1 SEHNR, CDR2 FQNEAQ (reference sequence). CDR3 length: 13 amino acids. Germline trimming cut 4 bases from V and 7 bases from J; bases unmatched to any gene: 6. From the reads, TCRdb called clonotypes with MiXCR, one entry per CDR3 protein. The sample includes about 890,000 distinct CDR3 sequences, about 33% of them seen just once. This sample was included in a study of T cell repertoires in cytomegalovirus infection. The chain employs TRBV7-9 and TRBJ2-7, with 8 bases matching TRBD1. Sequencing used cultured CD8+ T cells from PBMCs, obtained from culture after CMV antigen stimulation. The TCR originated in a human donor in good health (CMV status not recorded). Some clones in this sample may be carry-over from other donors' samples. The CDR3: CASSYLTGEEQYV. The CDR3 coding sequence is TGTGCCAGCAGCTACCTGACAGGGGAAGAGCAGTACGTC.